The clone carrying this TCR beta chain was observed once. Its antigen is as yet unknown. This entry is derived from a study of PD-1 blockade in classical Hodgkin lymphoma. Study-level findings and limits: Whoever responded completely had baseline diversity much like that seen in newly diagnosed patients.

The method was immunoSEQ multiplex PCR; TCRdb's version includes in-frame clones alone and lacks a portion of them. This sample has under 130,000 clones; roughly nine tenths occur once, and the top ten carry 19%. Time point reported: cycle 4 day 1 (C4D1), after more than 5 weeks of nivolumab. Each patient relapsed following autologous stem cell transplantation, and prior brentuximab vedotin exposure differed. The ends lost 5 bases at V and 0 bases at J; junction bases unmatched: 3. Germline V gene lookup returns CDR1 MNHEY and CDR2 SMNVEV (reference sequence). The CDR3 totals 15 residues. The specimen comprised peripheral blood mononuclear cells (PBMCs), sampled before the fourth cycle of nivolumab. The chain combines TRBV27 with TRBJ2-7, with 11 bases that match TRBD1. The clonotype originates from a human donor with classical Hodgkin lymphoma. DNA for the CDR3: TGTGCCAGCAGTCCGGGGACAGGGGGCTCCTACGAGCAGTACTTC. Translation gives CASSPGTGGSYEQYF.